Listed here are 17 T cell receptor beta chains from one sample, sequenced in a study of PD-1 blockade in classical Hodgkin lymphoma. Libraries were prepared by immunoSEQ multiplex PCR; TCRdb keeps only in-frame clonotypes and omits some of them. Of 15,000 to 16,000 clones in the sample, 75% to 90% were seen once. After autologous stem cell transplantation all patients relapsed, and prior brentuximab vedotin exposure differed between cohorts. The source material was peripheral blood mononuclear cells (PBMCs), sampled before the second cycle of nivolumab. The receptors shown here come from a human donor with classical Hodgkin lymphoma.

The V gene is TRBV12-5, the J gene TRBJ2-5; D may correspond to TRBD1 or TRBD2 (5 bases each). CDR3 size: 14 residues. Trimming shortened V by 5 bases and J by 4 bases, and 14 bases separated the two germline ends. Looked up from germline, CDR1 is LGHNT and CDR2 is FRNRAP. The DNA for the CDR3 is TGTGCTAGTGGTAAAACAGGCGGGCCAGAGACCCAGTACTTC. Translation gives CASGKTGGPETQYF.

This clone is a singleton in its sample. This chain uses TRBV5-1 with TRBJ1-5; the match to TRBD1 covers 9 bases. The V gene's germline CDR1 is SGHRS and CDR2 YFSETQ. CDR3 length: 17 amino acids. V lost 4 bases and J lost 0; bases outside the gene matches: 8. CDR3 sequence (DNA): TGCGCCAGCAGCCCGGGCGGGACAGGGAATAGCAATCAGCCCCAGCATTTT. It translates to CASSPGGTGNSNQPQHF.

The chain uses TRBV6-1 and TRBJ2-2; the D is unclear. The CDR3 covers 14 residues. V was shortened by 5 bases and J by 0 bases, with 7 bases between the two germline ends. The V gene's germline CDR1 is MNHNS and CDR2 SASEGT. The DNA for the CDR3 is TGTGCCAGCAGTCCAACACCGAACACCGGGGAGCTGTTTTTT. This gives the protein CASSPTPNTGELFF.

The chain carries TRBV18 and TRBJ2-5; weak D call: TRBD2 (5 bases). The CDR3 covers 19 residues. CDR1 is KGHSH, CDR2 LQKENI, per germline. Trimming pared 3 bases from V and 3 bases from J, leaving 26 bases between. The CDR3 loop is CASSPQQGGLGVTEETQYF. As DNA, the CDR3 is TGTGCCAGCTCACCTCAACAAGGCGGGCTTGGGGTTACGGAAGAGACCCAGTACTTC.

The chain recombines TRBV6-5 with TRBJ1-2; TRBD1 agrees at 9 bases. Germline V gives CDR1 MNHEY, CDR2 SVGAGI. The CDR3 runs 14 residues. V shed 4 bases, J shed 5 bases, and the junction held 5 bases outside the gene matches. CDR3 residues: CASSSPDRGYGYTF. CDR3 nucleotides: TGTGCCAGCAGTTCCCCGGACAGGGGTTATGGCTACACCTTC.

The CDR3 sequence is CATSRTPGFNGYTF. The CDR3 region has the DNA TGTGCCACCAGCAGAACCCCAGGCTTTAATGGCTACACCTTC. The chain recombines TRBV15 with TRBJ1-2; D gene uncertain. V was cut by 2 bases and J by 6 bases, with 13 bases left in between. Germline V gene sequence: CDR1 LNHNV, CDR2 YYDKDF (reference sequence). The CDR3 runs to 14 residues.

The rearrangement joins TRBV10-2 to TRBJ1-4; TRBD1 agrees at 7 bases. Germline CDR1 is WSHSY and CDR2 is SAAADI. The junction had 5 bases not matched to a gene; V was cut back by 5 bases and J by 5 bases. There are 14 residues in the CDR3. The CDR3 sequence: CASSLGTENEKLFF. DNA for the CDR3: TGCGCCAGCAGTCTGGGGACAGAAAATGAAAAACTGTTTTTT.

This rearrangement joins TRBV21-1 to TRBJ2-7; TRBD2 was called by the table and not checked on the DNA. TRBV21-1 is assigned pseudogene status. This CDR3 spans 14 amino acids. This CDR3 is CASILLAGDHEQYF. The CDR3 DNA follows: TGTGCCAGCATCCTCCTAGCGGGTGACCACGAGCAGTACTTC.

V usage is TRBV11-2 and J usage is TRBJ1-2, with a possible D match to TRBD1 (5 bases). Germline V gives CDR1 SGHAT, CDR2 FQNNGV. The CDR3 loop spans 16 amino acids. The V gene lost 5 bases and the J gene lost 7 bases, with 23 bases spanning the gap. In DNA, the CDR3 is TGTGCCAGCAGCCGCCTCTGGGACGGACGAATTCTTGGCTACACCTTC. This codes for CASSRLWDGRILGYTF. Full variable domain (missing parts from reference TRBV11-2 and TRBJ1-2): EAGVAQSPRYKIIEKRQSVAFWCNPISGHATLYWYQQILGQGPKLLIQFQNNGVVDDSQLPKDRFSAERLKGVDSTLKIQPAKLEDSAVYLCASSRLWDGRILGYTFGSGTRLTVV.

This rearrangement joins TRBV11-2 to TRBJ2-7; D uncertain. V lost 1 base, J lost 2 bases, and 9 bases lay in between. Germline V CDR1 and CDR2: SGHAT, FQNNGV. This CDR3 comprises 14 residues. The CDR3 DNA reads as TGTGCCAGCAGCTTAGGAGAAACCCCCTACGAGCAGTACTTC. Translating it yields CASSLGETPYEQYF.

The chain couples TRBV6-6 to TRBJ2-7; 10 bases match TRBD1. Germline CDR1 is MNHNY and CDR2 is SVGAGI (reference sequence). The CDR3 spans 15 residues. J lost 2 bases, V lost 6 bases, and 7 bases had no gene match. CDR3 in DNA: TGTGCCAGCAGCCCGAGACAGGGGGCGGCCTACGAGCAGTACTTC. Protein: CASSPRQGAAYEQYF.

The gene calls are TRBV9 and TRBJ2-3; no firm D call. Trimming shortened V by 0 bases and J by 6 bases, and 20 bases separated the two germline ends. CDR1 is SGDLS and CDR2 is YYNGEE in the germline V gene. The CDR3 is made up of 17 amino acids. Here the CDR3 DNA reads TGTGCCAGCAGCGTAGTTGGGTTGGGTTGGCGTTTGGATACGCAGTATTTT. This translates into CASSVVGLGWRLDTQYF.

V gene TRBV11-2 combines with J gene TRBJ1-5; D is uncertain. The CDR3 consists of 16 residues. Trimming cost V 0 bases and J 1 base, with 10 bases left between them. Germline V gene sequence: CDR1 SGHAT, CDR2 FQNNGV. The CDR3 is CASSLDYRRSNQPQHF. Written as DNA, the CDR3 is TGTGCCAGCAGCTTAGATTATCGGCGGAGCAATCAGCCCCAGCATTTT.

This rearrangement joins TRBV7-8 to TRBJ2-7, with 7 positions matching TRBD2. The ends lost 5 bases at V and 8 bases at J; junction bases unmatched: 9. From germline, CDR1 is SGHVS and CDR2 FQNEAQ. The CDR3 contains 13 residues. The CDR3 region is CASSLGGVSQQYF. The CDR3 DNA is TGTGCCAGCAGCCTGGGGGGGGTAAGCCAGCAGTACTTC. Variable domain in full (rest from reference TRBV7-8 and TRBJ2-7): GAGVSQSPRYKVAKRGQDVALRCDPISGHVSLFWYQQALGQGPEFLTYFQNEAQLDKSGLPSDRFFAERPEGSVSTLKIQRTQQEDSAVYLCASSLGGVSQQYFGPGTRLTVT.

J is TRBJ1-2 and V is TRBV5-1; 7 bases match TRBD1. The CDR3 spans 23 residues. Germline trimming cut 0 bases from V and 4 bases from J; bases unmatched to any gene: 30. Germline CDR1 is SGHRS and CDR2 is YFSETQ. CDR3 amino acids: CASSLDGNSLEYNGQDLGYGYTF. CDR3 DNA sequence: TGCGCCAGCAGCTTGGATGGTAACAGCTTGGAGTATAATGGACAGGACTTAGGCTATGGCTACACCTTC.

The chain uses TRBV28 and TRBJ2-6; unclear D gene. Per the germline V gene, CDR1 is MDHEN and CDR2 is SYDVKM. The CDR3 is 15 amino acids. V was shortened by 4 bases and J by 0 bases, with 7 bases between the two germline ends. The CDR3 sequence is CASSWALSGANVLTF. The CDR3 DNA reads TGTGCCAGCAGTTGGGCCCTCTCTGGGGCCAACGTCCTGACTTTC.

The chain joins TRBV4-2 to TRBJ2-5, with TRBD2 matching over 7 bases. The germline gives CDR1 LGHNA, CDR2 YNFKEQ. Trimming took 0 bases from V and 7 from J; bases not matched to a gene: 8. The CDR3 runs to 15 residues. The CDR3 nucleotides are TGTGCCAGCAGCCAAGAGGCCACTAGCGTGGGGACCCAGTACTTC. It encodes CASSQEATSVGTQYF.